Described below is a single TCR beta chain sequence and its context. V was clipped by 5 bases and J by 10 bases, with 18 bases between them. Germline CDR1 and CDR2: SGHNT and YENEEA. The length of the CDR3 is 14 residues. Per the original methods: Estimates of nucleated cell counts were drawn from the amplification of reference gene primers. Here immunoSEQ multiplex PCR was the method, and the copy in TCRdb shows in-frame clones only, minus some. That table supplies the V and J calls and clone size; D and trimming were determined from the DNA. Of around 370,000 clones detected, more than 75% appear once; the ten largest clones hold roughly 1.2%. The record originates from a study of blood T cell repertoires in COVID-19.

The sequenced sample was PBMCs or T cells enriched from blood (not recorded which). This clonotype was sampled from a woman aged 18-29 years who had recovered from COVID-19. The rearrangement links TRBV11-3 to TRBJ2-1; D gene unclear. This chain's CDR3 is CASSQDSAGREQFF. Here the CDR3 DNA reads TGTGCCAGCAGCCAAGACTCGGCCGGAAGGGAGCAGTTCTTC.